This TCR beta chain was observed in a study of a mutant IDH1 vaccine in newly diagnosed glioma. Study-level information: The patients were given eight vaccinations, one each in weeks 1, 3, 5, 7, 11, 15, 19 and 23. Patients were started on vaccination 4-6 weeks after radiotherapy alone, or with temozolomide cycles. Before enrollment, the patients had been treated with radiotherapy alone, temozolomide alone, or both together. Most of them had received both. Whole-study findings and limits: Vaccination elicited immune responses in around 93% of patients.

With respect to this clone: Antigen: not known.

The time point: week 23, last vaccination. Every single dose of the vaccine, 300 ug of mutant IDH1 20-mer peptide, came with topical imiquimod. The table came from immunoSEQ multiplex PCR; TCRdb's copy has only in-frame clones and leaves some out. This sample has about 60,000 clones, with 80% to 90% found just once. The V gene's germline CDR1 is SGHDN and CDR2 FVKESK. The CDR3 runs to 15 residues. With 1 base clipped from V and 7 bases from J, the junction kept 8 bases outside the gene matches. The chain links TRBV14 to TRBJ1-1; 8 bases are shared with TRBD1. This receptor was identified in a man aged 40-50 years with glioma. Sequencing was performed on PBMCs, taken from a glioma patient whose treatment included an IDH1 peptide vaccine. CDR3 sequence reads: CASSQGQGRRLEAFF. The CDR3, as DNA: TGTGCCAGCAGCCAAGGACAGGGGCGCCGACTTGAAGCTTTCTTT.